Only a few counts were recorded for the clone carrying this T cell receptor beta chain. Its antigen is undetermined. These data are taken from a study of T cell repertoires in cytomegalovirus infection. Study information: A matching HLA type, together with CMV infection, was signaled by public TCR beta signatures.

MiXCR, applied by TCRdb to the reads, yields one record per CDR3 protein. The sample gives roughly 180,000 distinct CDR3 sequences, roughly 20% of which show up once; roughly 25% is in the top ten. There are 14 residues in the CDR3. The germline V and J ends were trimmed by 5 bases and 2 bases, with 13 bases remaining between them. CDR1 is SEHNR and CDR2 is FQNEAQ in the germline V gene (reference sequence). V and J are TRBV7-9 and TRBJ2-7; perhaps D is TRBD1 or TRBD2 (5 bases each). This specimen consisted of CD8+ T cells from cultured PBMCs, obtained from culture after CMV antigen stimulation. This TCR was sampled from a human donor in good health (CMV status not recorded). Some clones in this sample may be carry-over from other donors' samples. Here the CDR3 DNA reads TGTGCCAGCAGCCCGCCGGGACGGACCTACGAGCAGTACTTC. It specifies CASSPPGRTYEQYF.